This entry describes one T cell receptor beta chain. Antigen unknown. cDNA prepared by RNA extraction and subsequent reverse transcription served as the template for sequencing. Sequenced by immunoSEQ multiplex PCR; TCRdb stores in-frame clones only, minus some. This table holds some 150,000 clones, under 60% found once. This record belongs to a study of CD8+ T cells in alopecia areata. Study background: The protocol delivered tofacitinib for 6 to 18 months, then withdrew it for 6 months.

Study results and caveats: Higher clonality than in normal scalp was seen in lesional scalp, especially alopecia totalis/universalis.

Sequencing was performed on CD4+ T cells sorted from blood, taken at week 0. This clonotype was obtained from a human donor with alopecia areata.

CDR3 protein: CACRQGPSTDTQYF. The CDR3 DNA reads as TGTGCCTGTAGACAGGGCCCTAGCACAGATACGCAGTATTTT. The V call is TRBV30, the J call TRBJ2-3, with TRBD1 identical over 7 bases. V dropped 6 bases and J dropped 0; count of bases not matched to a gene: 6. The CDR3 totals 14 residues. Germline V gene data show CDR1 as GTSNPN and CDR2 as SVGIG (reference sequence).